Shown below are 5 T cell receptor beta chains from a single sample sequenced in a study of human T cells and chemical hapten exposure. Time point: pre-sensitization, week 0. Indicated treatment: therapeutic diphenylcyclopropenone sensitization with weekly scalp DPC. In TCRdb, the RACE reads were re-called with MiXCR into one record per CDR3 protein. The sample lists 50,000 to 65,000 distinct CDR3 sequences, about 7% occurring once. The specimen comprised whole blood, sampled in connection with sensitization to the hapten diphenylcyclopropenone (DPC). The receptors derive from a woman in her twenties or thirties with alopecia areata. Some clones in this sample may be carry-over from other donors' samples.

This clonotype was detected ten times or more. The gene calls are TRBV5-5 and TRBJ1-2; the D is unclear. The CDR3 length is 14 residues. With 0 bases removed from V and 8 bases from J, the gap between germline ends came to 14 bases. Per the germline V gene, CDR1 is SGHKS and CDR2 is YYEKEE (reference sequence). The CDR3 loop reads CASSLGGPTRGYTF. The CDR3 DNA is TGTGCCAGCAGCTTGGGTGGTCCAACGCGGGGCTACACCTTC.

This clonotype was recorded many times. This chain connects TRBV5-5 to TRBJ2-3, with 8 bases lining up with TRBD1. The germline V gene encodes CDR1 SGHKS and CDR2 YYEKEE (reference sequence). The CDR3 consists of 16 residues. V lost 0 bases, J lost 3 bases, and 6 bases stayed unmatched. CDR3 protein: CASSLGLGTGTDTQYF. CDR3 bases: TGTGCCAGCAGCTTGGGATTGGGGACAGGTACAGATACGCAGTATTTT.

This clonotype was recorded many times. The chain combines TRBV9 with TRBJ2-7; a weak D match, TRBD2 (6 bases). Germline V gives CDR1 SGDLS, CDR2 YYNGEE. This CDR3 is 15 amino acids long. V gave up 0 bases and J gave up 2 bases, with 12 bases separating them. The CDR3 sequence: CASSVAAGIPYEQYF. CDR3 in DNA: TGTGCCAGCAGCGTAGCGGCGGGGATACCCTACGAGCAGTACTTC. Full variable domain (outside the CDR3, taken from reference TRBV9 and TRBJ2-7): DSGVTQTPKHLITATGQRVTLRCSPRSGDLSVYWYQQSLDQGLQFLIQYYNGEERAKGNILERFSAQQFPDLHSELNLSSLELGDSALYFCASSVAAGIPYEQYFGPGTRLTVT.

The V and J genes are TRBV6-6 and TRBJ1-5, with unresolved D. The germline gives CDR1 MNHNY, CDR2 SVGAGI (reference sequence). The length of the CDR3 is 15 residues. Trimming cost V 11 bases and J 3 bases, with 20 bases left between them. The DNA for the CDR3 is TGTGCCGGCAATACACACTCACGGTTCAATCAGCCCCAGCATTTT. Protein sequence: CAGNTHSRFNQPQHF.

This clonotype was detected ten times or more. CDR3 sequence: CASRDPNLIGTGDMNTEAFF. The CDR3 coding sequence is TGTGCCAGCAGGGACCCGAACTTAATAGGGACAGGGGACATGAACACTGAAGCTTTCTTT. This chain links TRBV2 with TRBJ1-1; TRBD1 matches 10 bases. With V trimmed by 6 bases and J by 0 bases, 19 bases remained unmatched. CDR1 is SNHLY and CDR2 is FYNNEI in the germline V gene. The CDR3 loop spans 20 amino acids.